The 2 T cell receptor beta chains below come from one sample, sequenced in a study of T cell responses to AZD1222 COVID-19 vaccine. Method: immunoSEQ multiplex PCR; TCRdb's copy keeps in-frame clones and lacks some. The top ten hold around 20% of the sample, which has around 58,000 clones, around 83% seen once. The specimen comprised peripheral blood, sampled on day 0 of AZD1222 vaccination. These receptors were taken from an adult in good health.

The rearrangement uses TRBV4-1 and TRBJ1-2; maybe TRBD1 (6 bases). Germline V gene data show CDR1 as MGHRA and CDR2 as YSYEKL. V was trimmed by 5 bases and J by 4 bases, leaving 23 bases between them. The CDR3 extends over 17 amino acids. The CDR3 DNA reads as TGCGCCAGCAGCTTTAGGGACACTTACGACCGTGGCTATGGCTACACCTTC. Amino acids: CASSFRDTYDRGYGYTF.

J is TRBJ1-2 and V is TRBV7-8; D gene ambiguous. CDR1 SGHVS and CDR2 FQNEAQ come from the germline V gene. The CDR3 has 13 residues. V dropped 1 base and J dropped 5 bases, with 8 bases sitting between them. CDR3 sequence (DNA): TGTGCCAGCAGCTTAGACTCGGGATATGGCTACACCTTC. It specifies CASSLDSGYGYTF.